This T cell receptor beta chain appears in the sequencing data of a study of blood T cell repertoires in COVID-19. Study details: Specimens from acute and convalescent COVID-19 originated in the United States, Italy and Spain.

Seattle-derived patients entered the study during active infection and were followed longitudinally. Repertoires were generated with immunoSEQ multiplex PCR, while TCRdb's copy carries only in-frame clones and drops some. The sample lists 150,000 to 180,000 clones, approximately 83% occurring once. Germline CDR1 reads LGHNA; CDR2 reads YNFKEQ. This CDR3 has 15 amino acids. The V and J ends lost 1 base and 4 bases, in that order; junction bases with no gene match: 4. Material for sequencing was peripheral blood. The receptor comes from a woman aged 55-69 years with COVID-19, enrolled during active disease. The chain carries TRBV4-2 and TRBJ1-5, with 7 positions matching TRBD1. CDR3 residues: CASSQGPGGNQPQHF. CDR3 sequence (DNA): TGTGCCAGCAGCCAAGGTCCAGGGGGGAATCAGCCCCAGCATTTT.